This paragraph reports one T cell receptor (beta chain). The data stem from a study of cytomegalovirus exposure and HLA in healthy donors. Researchers ran the PCR with 60 Vbeta and 13 Jbeta primers. This table comes from immunoSEQ multiplex PCR, and its TCRdb copy is limited to in-frame clones, with some not included. The sample has some 180,000 clones, around 77% seen once. CDR1 is MGHDK and CDR2 is SYGVNS in the germline V gene. The V and J ends lost 2 bases and 2 bases respectively, with 12 bases between them. This CDR3 spans 15 amino acids. Source material: PBMCs. V gene TRBV25-1 combines with J gene TRBJ2-5; perhaps TRBD1 as D (6 bases). This receptor was obtained from a woman between 25 and 40 years old in good health and CMV-seronegative. Here the CDR3 DNA reads TGTGCCAGCAGTGAACTGTTGGACAGACAAGAGACCCAGTACTTC. It specifies CASSELLDRQETQYF.